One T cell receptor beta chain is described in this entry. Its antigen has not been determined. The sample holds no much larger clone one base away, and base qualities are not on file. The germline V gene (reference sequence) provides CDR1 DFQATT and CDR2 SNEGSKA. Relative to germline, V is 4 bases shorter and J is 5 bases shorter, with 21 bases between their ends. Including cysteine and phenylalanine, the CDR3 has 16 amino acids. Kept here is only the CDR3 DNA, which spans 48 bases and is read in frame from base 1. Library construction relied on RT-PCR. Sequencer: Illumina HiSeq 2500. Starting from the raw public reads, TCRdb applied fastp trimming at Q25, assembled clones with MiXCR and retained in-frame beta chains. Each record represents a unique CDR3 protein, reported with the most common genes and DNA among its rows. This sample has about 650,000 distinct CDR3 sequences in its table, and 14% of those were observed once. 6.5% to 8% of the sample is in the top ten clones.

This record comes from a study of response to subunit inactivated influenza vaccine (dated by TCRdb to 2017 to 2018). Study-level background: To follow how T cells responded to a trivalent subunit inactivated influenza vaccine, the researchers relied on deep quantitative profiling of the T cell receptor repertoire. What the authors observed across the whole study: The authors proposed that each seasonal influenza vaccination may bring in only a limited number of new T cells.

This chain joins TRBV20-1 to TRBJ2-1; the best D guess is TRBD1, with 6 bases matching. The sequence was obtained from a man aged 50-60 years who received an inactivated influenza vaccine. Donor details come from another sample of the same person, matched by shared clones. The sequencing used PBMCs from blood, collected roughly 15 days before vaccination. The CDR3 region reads CSATATGIGPHNEQFF. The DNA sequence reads TGCAGTGCTACCGCCACAGGGATCGGTCCTCACAATGAGCAGTTCTTC.